The 23 T cell receptor beta chains below come from one sample, sequenced in a study of CD8+CD57+ T cells in acquired aplastic anemia. The template used for profiling TCR beta VDJ and CDR3 was genomic DNA. TCRdb analysed the reads with MiXCR anew, one entry per CDR3 protein. The sample has 170,000 or so distinct CDR3 sequences; less than 65% are singletons. CD8+CD57+ cell expansion, shown by flow cytometry, had occurred in the patients selected for sequencing. The sample comprised sorted CD4+, CD8+, or CD8+CD57+ T cells (not recorded which) from PBMCs. The source of these receptors is a human donor with aplastic anemia.

This rearrangement joins TRBV25-1 to TRBJ2-5; 7 bases line up with TRBD1. In germline, CDR1 is MGHDK, CDR2 SYGVNS. V trimming: 6 bases; J trimming: 5 bases; junction bases outside the gene matches: 9. The CDR3 totals 14 residues. The CDR3 region is CASRHKGAAETQYF. The CDR3 nucleotides read TGTGCCAGCAGACATAAGGGGGCCGCGGAGACCCAGTACTTC.

The gene calls are TRBV4-3 and TRBJ2-2, with no clear D. This CDR3 has 13 amino acids. V lost 1 base to trimming and J lost 8 bases, with 8 bases between them. CDR1 LGHNA and CDR2 YSLEER come from the germline V gene. The CDR3: CASSQVVGGELFF. The CDR3 DNA reads TGCGCCAGCAGCCAAGTGGTGGGAGGGGAGCTGTTTTTT.

On this clonotype: A junction end diverges from the germline sequence, so it may reflect a read error. The V and J genes are TRBV15 and TRBJ2-7; D unresolved. The CDR3 contains 17 residues. The germline CDR1 and CDR2 sequences are LNHNV and YYDKDF (reference sequence). The CDR3 is CATSRDLWDPSSYEQYF. Here the CDR3 DNA reads TGTGCCACCAGCAGAGATCTGTGGGATCCGAGCTCCTATGAGCAGTACTTC. Full variable domain (rest looked up from reference TRBV15 and TRBJ2-7): DAMVIQNPRYQVTQFGKPVTLSCSQTLNHNVMYWYQQKSSQAPKLLFHYYDKDFNNEADTPDNFQSRRPNTSFCFLDIRSPGLGDTAMYLCATSRDLWDPSSYEQYFGPGTRLTVT.

The V gene is TRBV10-2, the J gene TRBJ2-7; tentatively, D is TRBD1 or TRBD2 (5 bases each). This CDR3 is built from 14 residues. Germline-derived CDR1 and CDR2 are WSHSY and SAAADI. Between the trimmed V and J ends, which lost 0 bases and 2 bases, there was a span of 8 bases. This chain's CDR3 is CASSESWGPYEQYF. Written as DNA, the CDR3 is TGCGCCAGCAGTGAGTCCTGGGGACCCTACGAGCAGTACTTC.

This clonotype was counted between two and nine times. The J gene is TRBJ2-7, the V gene TRBV2; 7 nucleotides align to TRBD2. Germline V gives CDR1 SNHLY, CDR2 FYNNEI. The CDR3 consists of 11 residues. Unmatched junction bases numbered 1, after V lost 8 bases and J lost 3 bases. The CDR3 here is CASGEGYEQYF. CDR3 DNA sequence: TGTGCCAGCGGGGAGGGCTACGAGCAGTACTTC.

This clonotype has only one observation. The chain recombines TRBV7-3 with TRBJ2-7; D possibly corresponds to TRBD1 (6 bases). The germline CDR1 and CDR2 sequences are SGHTA and FQGTGA. The ends were cut back, 11 bases at V and 2 bases at J, with 10 bases in the middle. The CDR3 is 11 residues long. Written as DNA, the CDR3 is TGTGCCGCAGGGGCGGCCTACGAGCAGTACTTC. It is translated as CAAGAAYEQYF.

In the case of this clonotype: One end of the junction varies from germline; a read error may be responsible. V usage is TRBV7-8 and J usage is TRBJ2-1; 7 bases agree with TRBD1. The CDR3 spans 12 residues. Germline V gene sequence: CDR1 SGHVS, CDR2 FQNEAQ. CDR3 bases: TGTGCCAGCAACTTAGCAGGGGGTGAGCAGTTCTTC. Encoded protein: CASNLAGGEQFF.

The J gene is TRBJ2-3, the V gene TRBV28; 9 nucleotides line up with TRBD1. J lost 2 bases, V lost 5 bases, and 8 bases had no gene match. Germline assignment: CDR1 MDHEN and CDR2 SYDVKM. The CDR3 extends over 16 amino acids. The DNA for the CDR3 is TGTGCCAGCAGTACGGCGGGGACAGGGATCACAGATACGCAGTATTTT. This encodes CASSTAGTGITDTQYF.

This clonotype was seen ten or more times. The rearrangement joins TRBV5-1 to TRBJ2-7; D not certain. This CDR3 has 14 residues. The V gene lost 4 bases and the J gene lost 6 bases, with 17 bases spanning the gap. Germline CDR1 and CDR2: SGHRS and YFSETQ. The CDR3 DNA reads as TGCGCCAGCAGCCCAGAAGGGAATAGGGCCGAGCAGTACTTC. Encoded protein: CASSPEGNRAEQYF.

This chain links TRBV7-7 with TRBJ2-5, with D hard to call. V was shortened by 0 bases and J by 2 bases, with 10 bases between the two germline ends. This CDR3 is built from 15 residues. Germline assignment: CDR1 SSHAT and CDR2 FNYEAQ (reference sequence). CDR3 bases: TGTGCCAGCAGCTTAGCGTCGGCAGCACAAGAGACCCAGTACTTC. Translation: CASSLASAAQETQYF.

The CDR3 reads CASSPSGTLNEQFF. CDR3 nucleotides: TGTGCCAGCAGCCCTTCCGGGACCCTCAATGAGCAGTTCTTC. This sequence joins TRBV9 and TRBJ2-1, with D tentatively TRBD1 or TRBD2 (5 bases each). Trimming removed 4 bases at V and 6 bases at J, with 14 bases between. This CDR3 region has 14 residues. Germline V gene lookup returns CDR1 SGDLS and CDR2 YYNGEE.

The CDR3 nucleotides are TGTGCCAGCAGCTTAGCAGGCGGGACCCCAGATACGCAGTATTTT. Amino acids: CASSLAGGTPDTQYF. This chain uses TRBV7-6 with TRBJ2-3; D perhaps matches TRBD2 (6 bases). The CDR3 length is 15 residues. Germline V CDR1 and CDR2: SGHVS, FNYEAQ. V lost 0 bases to trimming and J lost 4 bases, with 11 bases between them.

A note on this clonotype: The junction differs from germline at one of its ends, possibly a read error. This chain joins TRBV5-5 and TRBJ2-5; D unclear. Near its end, the DNA agrees better with TRBJ2-7, so the J call may be wrong. This CDR3 is 15 amino acids long. The germline CDR1 and CDR2 sequences are SGHKS and YYEKEE (reference sequence). The CDR3 coding sequence is TGCGCCAGCAGCCAAGTTACAGCCCGTACCTACGAGCAGTACTTC. Amino acids: CASSQVTARTYEQYF.

A note on this clonotype: An end of the junction differs from the germline gene, which may be a read error. V is TRBV24-1 and J is TRBJ2-5; no clear D. The germline V gene encodes CDR1 KGHDR and CDR2 SFDVKD. This CDR3 has 14 amino acids. CDR3 sequence (DNA): TGTGCCGCCAGTGGTAGAGATCCTAAAGAGAACCAGTACTTC. This translates into CAASGRDPKENQYF.

This clonotype was detected a few times. The chain employs TRBV7-6 and TRBJ1-1; D is unresolved. V was cut by 5 bases and J by 0 bases, with 22 bases left in between. There are 18 residues in the CDR3. Looked up from germline, CDR1 is SGHVS and CDR2 is FNYEAQ. For the CDR3, the DNA is TGTGCCAGCAGCCAAGAACAGACTCCCTCATACATGAACACTGAAGCTTTCTTT. Protein sequence: CASSQEQTPSYMNTEAFF.

This clonotype has ten or more counts. The CDR3 DNA reads as TGTGCCAGCAGCGTCGGGGGGGGGCAGGAGACCCAGTACTTC. Amino acid sequence: CASSVGGGQETQYF. The chain joins TRBV9 to TRBJ2-5; 8 nucleotides match TRBD2. Germline values: CDR1 SGDLS, CDR2 YYNGEE. This CDR3 contains 14 residues. Trimming took 2 bases from V and 5 from J; bases not matched to a gene: 5.

This clonotype has only a few counts. The V and J genes are TRBV6-7 and TRBJ2-2; D is possibly TRBD1 (5 bases). TRBV6-7 belongs to the ORF category, with a function that is uncertain. The CDR3 covers 15 residues. V was cut by 5 bases and J by 5 bases, with 15 bases left in between. The CDR3 region is CASSELFQGTGELFF. The CDR3, as DNA: TGTGCCAGCAGTGAATTATTTCAGGGAACCGGGGAGCTGTTTTTT.

This clonotype was seen a handful of times. This chain links TRBV7-9 with TRBJ1-2; D is perhaps TRBD1 (5 bases). Germline-derived CDR1 and CDR2 are SEHNR and FQNEAQ (reference sequence). With 1 base removed from V and 5 bases from J, the gap between germline ends came to 14 bases. The CDR3 extends over 15 amino acids. The DNA of the CDR3 is TGTGCCAGCAGCTTAGATCGGGGAGGGGTGTATGGCTACACCTTC. It translates to CASSLDRGGVYGYTF.

The V and J genes are TRBV7-3 and TRBJ2-6; the D is unclear. CDR1 and CDR2 from the germline V gene are SGHTA and FQGTGA. The CDR3 has 14 amino acids. V lost 3 bases to trimming and J lost 0 bases, with 3 bases between them. The CDR3: CASSLVSGANVLTF. CDR3 bases: TGTGCCAGCAGCTTGGTCTCTGGGGCCAACGTCCTGACTTTC.

The genes are TRBV7-9 and TRBJ1-1; D not resolved. The CDR3 spans 12 residues. Germline V gene data show CDR1 as SEHNR and CDR2 as FQNEAQ (reference sequence). The V end was cut by 3 bases, the J end by 7 bases, with 9 bases between. CDR3 sequence: CASSFGSGEAFF. The CDR3, as DNA: TGTGCCAGCAGCTTCGGTTCAGGTGAAGCTTTCTTT.

This clonotype was counted at least ten times. CDR3 sequence (DNA): TGTGCCAGCCCTGGGACAGTCTCATGGAACACTGAAGCTTTCTTT. Amino acid sequence: CASPGTVSWNTEAFF. The V gene is TRBV2, the J gene TRBJ1-1; 7 nucleotides agree with TRBD1. CDR3 length: 15 amino acids. CDR1 and CDR2 (germline): SNHLY, FYNNEI. V was clipped by 8 bases and J by 1 base; unmatched bases: 10.

The CDR3 is CAISESEGQLNTEAFF. For the CDR3, the DNA is TGTGCCATCAGTGAGTCTGAAGGGCAGCTGAACACTGAAGCTTTCTTT. This chain connects TRBV10-3 to TRBJ1-1; unclear D gene. Germline V gene data show CDR1 as ENHRY and CDR2 as SYGVKD. This CDR3 has 16 residues. Trimming took 0 bases from V and 0 from J, leaving 11 bases between them.

This clonotype was counted ten times or more. The V call is TRBV6-5, the J call TRBJ1-1; possible D gene TRBD1, 5 bases. CDR3 length equals 15 residues. Trimming cost V 2 bases and J 1 base, with 11 bases left between them. The germline V gene has CDR1 MNHEY and CDR2 SVGAGI. CDR3 in DNA: TGTGCCAGCAGTTACATGGGGGAGACGAACACTGAAGCTTTCTTT. This translates into CASSYMGETNTEAFF.